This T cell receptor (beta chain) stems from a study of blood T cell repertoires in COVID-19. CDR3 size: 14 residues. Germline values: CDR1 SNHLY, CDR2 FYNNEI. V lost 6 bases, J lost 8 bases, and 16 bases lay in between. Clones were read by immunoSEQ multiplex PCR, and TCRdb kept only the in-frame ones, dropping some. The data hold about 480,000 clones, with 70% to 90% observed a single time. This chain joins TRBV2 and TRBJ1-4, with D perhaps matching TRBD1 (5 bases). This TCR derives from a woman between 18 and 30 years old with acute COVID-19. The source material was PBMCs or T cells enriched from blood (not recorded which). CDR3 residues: CASRGDRIGEKLFF. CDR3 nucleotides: TGTGCCAGCAGAGGAGACAGAATTGGAGAAAAACTGTTTTTT.